These T cell receptor beta chains were read from a single sample in a study of cytomegalovirus exposure and HLA in healthy donors. Sequencing was performed with immunoSEQ multiplex PCR; in TCRdb, only in-frame clones are kept and a portion is missing. The data show about 130,000 clones, over 70% seen once. Input material: PBMCs. All receptors come from a woman in her thirties or forties in good health and CMV-seronegative. Both conserved end residues are part of each CDR3. Fields, in order: clone size, J gene, D gene, V gene, CDR3 DNA, CDR3 protein. The D gene is left open where the match is weak. Some rows mark clone size as missing; the rest say once, few, many or name a class of expanded clone.

size: .; J: TRBJ1-5; D: TRBD1; V: TRBV30; DNA: TGTGCCTGGAGCTCCCGGGGTGAAGGGGGCGTCCAGCCCCAGCATTTT; CDR3: CAWSSRGEGGVQPQHF
size: few; J: TRBJ2-5; D: TRBD1; V: TRBV28; DNA: TGTGCCAGCAGTGGTTACAGGGGTGAGACCCAGTACTTC; CDR3: CASSGYRGETQYF
size: .; J: TRBJ2-3; D: TRBD2; V: TRBV6-1; DNA: TGTGCCAGCAGTGAGAGAGAGCGGGGGGGCCCTGGTACGCAGTATTTT; CDR3: CASSERERGGPGTQYF
size: once; J: TRBJ2-7; D: .; V: TRBV14; DNA: TGTGCCAGCAGCCCAGGGGTCGGACCTCGTTTTTACGAGCAGTACTTC; CDR3: CASSPGVGPRFYEQYF
size: once; J: TRBJ1-4; D: .; V: TRBV7-9; DNA: TGTGCCAGCAGCTTAGGCGGGGTTGGTGAAAAACTGTTTTTT; CDR3: CASSLGGVGEKLFF
size: .; J: TRBJ2-7; D: TRBD1; V: TRBV10-3; DNA: TGTGCCATCAGGAGGGGACAGGGACTGATGGACGAGCAGTACTTC; CDR3: CAIRRGQGLMDEQYF
size: .; J: TRBJ2-5; D: TRBD1; V: TRBV7-9; DNA: TGTGCCAGCAGCCCAACAGGGGTTGAGACCCAGTACTTC; CDR3: CASSPTGVETQYF
size: .; J: TRBJ2-5; D: TRBD2; V: TRBV7-9; DNA: TGTGCCAGCAGTCTCGGGCTAGCGGCAGAGACCCAGTACTTC; CDR3: CASSLGLAAETQYF
size: .; J: TRBJ2-2; D: .; V: TRBV11-1; DNA: TGTGCCAGCAGCTTAAAGGGAGCCTGGGACACCTACACCGGGGAGCTGTTTTTT; CDR3: CASSLKGAWDTYTGELFF
size: .; J: TRBJ2-1; D: .; V: TRBV28; DNA: TGTGCCAGCAGTTCCCTAGGCATCCAGCAGTTCTTC; CDR3: CASSSLGIQQFF
size: .; J: TRBJ2-7; D: .; V: TRBV9; DNA: TGTGCCAGCAGCGTAGGAGCACCGAGCTCCTACGAGCAGTACTTC; CDR3: CASSVGAPSSYEQYF
size: .; J: TRBJ1-4; D: .; V: TRBV11-2; DNA: TGTGCCAGCAGCTTAGGGAGTTTAGCTGAAAAACTGTTTTTT; CDR3: CASSLGSLAEKLFF
size: .; J: TRBJ1-1; D: .; V: TRBV29-1; DNA: TGCAGCGTTGAAATCCCGGGTAGGTGGAACACTGAAGCTTTCTTT; CDR3: CSVEIPGRWNTEAFF
size: few; J: TRBJ2-5; D: .; V: TRBV5-8; DNA: TGTGCCAGCAGCCCACCGACTAGGCAAGAGACCCAGTACTTC; CDR3: CASSPPTRQETQYF
size: .; J: TRBJ2-7; D: TRBD2; V: TRBV5-1; DNA: TGCGCCAGCAGCTTGGGACTAGCGGGAGGCTCGTACGAGCAGTACTTC; CDR3: CASSLGLAGGSYEQYF
size: .; J: TRBJ2-5; D: .; V: TRBV5-6; DNA: TGTGCCAGCAGCTTGGGACTGGAAGAGACCCAGTACTTC; CDR3: CASSLGLEETQYF
size: once; J: TRBJ2-5; D: TRBD2; V: TRBV30; DNA: TGTGCCTGGAGCCAACTAGCGGGAGGGCCGGAGACCCAGTACTTC; CDR3: CAWSQLAGGPETQYF
size: .; J: TRBJ2-2; D: .; V: TRBV7-2; DNA: TGTGCCAGCAGCTTCGGAACAGGGGGGGTCCGGGAGCTGTTTTTT; CDR3: CASSFGTGGVRELFF
size: few; J: TRBJ1-4; D: .; V: TRBV6-1; DNA: TGTGCCAGCGGTAGAACTAATGAAAAACTGTTTTTT; CDR3: CASGRTNEKLFF
size: .; J: TRBJ2-7; D: .; V: TRBV7-9; DNA: TGTGCCAGCAGCCAGGGTAGGGGCGGGCAGTACTTC; CDR3: CASSQGRGGQYF
size: few; J: TRBJ1-2; D: TRBD1; V: TRBV7-9; DNA: TGTGCCAGCAGCACCTCGGACAGGGGGCTCGATGGCTACACCTTC; CDR3: CASSTSDRGLDGYTF
size: few; J: TRBJ2-3; D: .; V: TRBV28; DNA: TGTGCCAGCAGTTTCGGCGGGACGGATACGCAGTATTTT; CDR3: CASSFGGTDTQYF
size: .; J: TRBJ2-7; D: .; V: TRBV7-6; DNA: TGTGCCAGCAGCTCCGATGCGGGGCGGGAGCAGTACTTC; CDR3: CASSSDAGREQYF
size: .; J: TRBJ2-7; D: TRBD1; V: TRBV25-1; DNA: TGTGCCAGCAGTGGATTTTCCGGGACAGCCAGCTACGAGCAGTACTTC; CDR3: CASSGFSGTASYEQYF
size: .; J: TRBJ2-5; D: TRBD2; V: TRBV28; DNA: TGTGCCAGCAATCTTAGCGGGAGGCCCGGGGAGACCCAGTACTTC; CDR3: CASNLSGRPGETQYF
size: .; J: TRBJ2-5; D: .; V: TRBV7-3; DNA: TGTGCCAGCAGCTCACAAGGGGGAGAGACCCAGTACTTC; CDR3: CASSSQGGETQYF
size: few; J: TRBJ2-3; D: .; V: TRBV9; DNA: TGTGCCAGCAGCGTAGATGGCTCCCCGATTAGCACAGATACGCAGTATTTT; CDR3: CASSVDGSPISTDTQYF
size: .; J: TRBJ2-1; D: .; V: TRBV27; DNA: TGTGCCAGCAGTTCCCCCGGGAATGAGCAGTTCTTC; CDR3: CASSSPGNEQFF
size: .; J: TRBJ1-3; D: .; V: TRBV6-5; DNA: TGTGCCAGCAGTACTACAGGGTCCTCTGGAAACACCATATATTTT; CDR3: CASSTTGSSGNTIYF
size: .; J: TRBJ2-3; D: TRBD1; V: TRBV27; DNA: TGTGCCAGCAGTTTCGGGACAGGGGGCGCAGATACGCAGTATTTT; CDR3: CASSFGTGGADTQYF
size: few; J: TRBJ1-5; D: TRBD1; V: TRBV9; DNA: TGTGCCAGCAGCTCAGGGGGACTAGGCAATCAGCCCCAGCATTTT; CDR3: CASSSGGLGNQPQHF
size: few; J: TRBJ1-6; D: TRBD1; V: TRBV11-2; DNA: TGTGCCAGCAGCGCTGACAGGGGACACCCCAGCTCCTATAATTCACCCCTCCACTTT; CDR3: CASSADRGHPSSYNSPLHF
size: .; J: TRBJ2-3; D: TRBD2; V: TRBV6-4; DNA: TGTGCCAGCAGTGACGGGCGGGGGAGCACAGATACGCAGTATTTT; CDR3: CASSDGRGSTDTQYF
size: .; J: TRBJ1-2; D: .; V: TRBV5-1; DNA: TGCGCCAGCAGCTCGGACATTATCTATGGCTACACCTTC; CDR3: CASSSDIIYGYTF
size: .; J: TRBJ2-2; D: TRBD2; V: TRBV2; DNA: TGTGCCAGCGTTAGACTAGCGGGAGATCGGGAGCTGTTTTTT; CDR3: CASVRLAGDRELFF
size: .; J: TRBJ1-5; D: .; V: TRBV21-1; DNA: TGTGCCAGCAGCAAAGCCGGTAAGGAGGGACCCTTGGCCAATCAGCCCCAGCATTTT; CDR3: CASSKAGKEGPLANQPQHF
size: .; J: TRBJ1-6; D: .; V: TRBV28; DNA: TGTGCCAGCAGTGATACAGGTTTTGGGAATTCACCCCTCCACTTT; CDR3: CASSDTGFGNSPLHF
size: .; J: TRBJ1-1; D: TRBD1; V: TRBV28; DNA: TGTGCCAGCAGACAGGGGGCGTCTACTTTCTTT; CDR3: CASRQGASTFF
size: .; J: TRBJ1-4; D: .; V: TRBV5-1; DNA: TGCGCCAGCAGCCAGACAGCAGGTGGGGAAAAACTGTTTTTT; CDR3: CASSQTAGGEKLFF
size: .; J: TRBJ2-3; D: .; V: TRBV27; DNA: TGTGCCAGCAGTCTTTTATACCATCAGGGAGATACGCAGTATTTT; CDR3: CASSLLYHQGDTQYF
size: .; J: TRBJ1-1; D: TRBD1; V: TRBV10-1; DNA: TGCGCCAGCAGCGACAGGGGAACTGGCGCTGAAGCTTTCTTT; CDR3: CASSDRGTGAEAFF